This T cell receptor (beta chain) was retrieved from a study of T cell repertoires and Cas9 in healthy adults (dated by TCRdb to 2016 to 2019). Regarding the study in general: SpCas9-reactive T cells were characterized for multi-effector potency, cytotoxicity and lineage determination within the CD4 and CD8 compartments. This study looked at whether people already carry T cell immunity to the Streptococcus pyogenes Cas9 nuclease (SpCas9), the enzyme used in CRISPR gene editing.

A note on this clone: It lacks a known antigen. No per-base quality is available; no much larger clone lies one base away.

What the study reported, not specific to this receptor: In vitro, SpCas9-reactive regulatory T cells were reported to reduce the proliferation and function of SpCas9-reactive effector T cells.

Libraries were made using the immunoSEQ multiplex PCR assay. TCRdb took over this immuneACCESS table, retaining in-frame rearrangements with V and J assigned. Such tables are incomplete; in checked studies, under half of the missing clones stem from an unresolved V gene, and the remainder is unexplained. The sample table shows approximately 23,000 clones, and about 90% are seen once. The top ten constitute under 2% of the sample. From cysteine to phenylalanine, the CDR3 is 15 amino acids long. Here the CDR3 DNA is all that survives: 45 bases in frame from base 1. CDR1 and CDR2, looked up from the germline V gene, are MNHEY and SVGAGI. Deletion took 0 bases off V and 8 bases off J, with a span of 13 bases between the germline ends. Healthy humans were used as donors in the study.

The V and J segments used are TRBV6-5 and TRBJ1-4; TRBD1 is a possible D gene, resting on 5 matching bases. What was sequenced was CD4+ effector T cells (CD127+, CD25-, CD137-, CD154-) from PBMCs; culture status not recorded. The clonotype was recovered from a human donor in good health. The sequenced DNA: TGTGCCAGCAGTTACTCGACGGGGGTTGGAGAAAAACTGTTTTTT. Its translation is CASSYSTGVGEKLFF.